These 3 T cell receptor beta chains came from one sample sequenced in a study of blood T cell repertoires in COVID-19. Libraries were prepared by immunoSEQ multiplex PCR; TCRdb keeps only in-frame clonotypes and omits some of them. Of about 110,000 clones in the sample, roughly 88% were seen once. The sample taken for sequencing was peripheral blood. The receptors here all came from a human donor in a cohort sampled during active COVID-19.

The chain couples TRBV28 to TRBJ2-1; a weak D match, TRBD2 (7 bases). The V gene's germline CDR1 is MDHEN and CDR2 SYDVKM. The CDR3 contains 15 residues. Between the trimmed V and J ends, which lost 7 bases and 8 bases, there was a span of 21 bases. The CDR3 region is CASTSRPGGIDEQFF. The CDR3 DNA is TGTGCCAGCACATCCCGACCGGGGGGCATCGATGAGCAGTTCTTC. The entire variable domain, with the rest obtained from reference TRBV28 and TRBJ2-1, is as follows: DVKVTQSSRYLVKRTGEKVFLECVQDMDHENMFWYRQDPGLGLRLIYFSYDVKMKEKGDIPEGYSVSREKKERFSLILESASTNQTSMYLCASTSRPGGIDEQFFGPGTRLTVL.

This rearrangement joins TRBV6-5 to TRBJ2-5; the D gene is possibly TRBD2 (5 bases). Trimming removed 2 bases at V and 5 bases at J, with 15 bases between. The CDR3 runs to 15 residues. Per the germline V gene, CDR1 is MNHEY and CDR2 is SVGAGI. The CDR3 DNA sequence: TGTGCCAGCAGTTACGAGAAGATAGCGTCGGAGACCCAGTACTTC. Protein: CASSYEKIASETQYF.

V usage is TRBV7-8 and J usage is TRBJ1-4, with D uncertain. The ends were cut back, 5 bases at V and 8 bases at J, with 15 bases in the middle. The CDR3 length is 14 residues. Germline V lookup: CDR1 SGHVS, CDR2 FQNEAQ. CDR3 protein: CASSPPGEREKLFF. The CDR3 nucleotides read TGTGCCAGCAGCCCCCCCGGGGAGCGAGAAAAACTGTTTTTT. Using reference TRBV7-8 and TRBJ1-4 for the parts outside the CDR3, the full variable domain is GAGVSQSPRYKVAKRGQDVALRCDPISGHVSLFWYQQALGQGPEFLTYFQNEAQLDKSGLPSDRFFAERPEGSVSTLKIQRTQQEDSAVYLCASSPPGEREKLFFGSGTQLSVL.